This T cell receptor (beta chain) was obtained from a study of CD8+ T cells in alopecia areata. Study background: Tofacitinib treatment spanned 6 to 18 months, with 6 months off drug afterward.

The sorting of PBMCs gave CD4+ and CD8+ T cells. With respect to this clone: The antigen is undetermined.

Following extraction, RNA underwent reverse transcription to cDNA, which served as the sequencing template. Assay used: immunoSEQ multiplex PCR; TCRdb lists only in-frame clones, some missing. This sample carries 140,000 to 150,000 clones, around 49% of them seen once, and the ten largest clones take more than 0.95%. Whole-study findings and limits: Elevated clonality characterized lesional scalp relative to normal scalp, particularly in alopecia totalis/universalis.

This specimen was CD4+ T cells sorted from blood, taken at week 0. The origin of this receptor is a human donor with alopecia areata.

The CDR3 DNA follows: TGCGCCAGCAGCCAAGGCTCTAGCGGGAGGAGGGGAGAGACCCAGTACTTC. It yields the protein CASSQGSSGRRGETQYF. The chain employs TRBV4-3 and TRBJ2-5; 11 bases are a match to TRBD2. This CDR3 is built from 17 residues. The V gene end was trimmed by 1 base and the J gene end by 4 bases; junction bases not matched to a gene: 8. Germline values: CDR1 LGHNA, CDR2 YSLEER.